A single T cell receptor (beta chain) is shown here with its context. Its antigen is not known. V dropped 5 bases and J dropped 9; count of bases not matched to a gene: 16. Germline lookup yields CDR1 SGHNT and CDR2 YENEEA. This CDR3 contains 17 residues. The source of the sample is a study of PD-L1 blockade in urothelial cancer. As for the study in general: Patients arrived having already received 0 to 3 prior chemotherapy regimens.

Synthetic TCR analog templates were added to each PCR reaction. The method was immunoSEQ multiplex PCR; TCRdb's version includes in-frame clones alone and lacks a portion of them. This sample has some 49,000 clones; 70% to 90% occur once, and the top ten carry less than 8%. General observations from the study: Pretreatment blood TCR clonality under the median forecast improved survival.

The rearrangement joins TRBV11-3 to TRBJ1-5; 10 bases fit TRBD1. Sequenced here: PBMCs, sampled around atezolizumab (anti-PD-L1) treatment. This receptor was identified in a man between 60 and 75 years old with urothelial cancer. This CDR3 is CASSHKDRGPDERPQHF. CDR3 bases: TGTGCCAGCAGCCATAAAGACAGGGGGCCAGACGAGCGGCCCCAGCATTTT.